A single sample gave rise to the 23 T cell receptor beta chains below, sequenced in a study of vaccination and CD4 T cells after COVID-19. Noted treatment: approximately 9-day PBMC culture with coronavirus spike peptide pools or control peptides (ViraFEST assay). Sequenced with the Oncomine TCR Beta short-read assay was DNA taken from cultured CD4+ T cells. One entry per CDR3 protein results from TCRdb running MiXCR on the PCR reads. The data hold around 11,000 distinct CDR3 sequences, with 29% observed a single time. No antigens are known for them. The sample comprised cultured CD4+ T cells from blood. These receptors all come from a human donor with COVID-19.

This clonotype has just a few counts. The V and J genes are TRBV2 and TRBJ2-4; D is possibly TRBD2 (7 bases). CDR1 is SNHLY and CDR2 is FYNNEI in the germline V gene. Trimming took off 4 bases at V and 2 bases at J, with 18 bases between the two ends. The CDR3 runs 17 residues. CDR3 in DNA: TGTGCCAGCAGTGCAAGAGGGGAGGGGGGGCCCAAAAACATTCAGTACTTC. It is translated as CASSARGEGGPKNIQYF. The whole variable domain, remainder taken from reference TRBV2 and TRBJ2-4, is EPEVTQTPSHQVTQMGQEVILRCVPISNHLYFYWYRQILGQKVEFLVSFYNNEISEKSEIFDDQFSVERPDGSNFTLKIRSTKLEDSAMYFCASSARGEGGPKNIQYFGAGTRLSVL.

The gene calls are TRBV7-3 and TRBJ2-5, with a weak D call TRBD2 (7 bases). The CDR3 is 16 residues long. V gave up 2 bases and J gave up 4 bases, with 17 bases separating them. From germline, CDR1 is SGHTA and CDR2 FQGTGA. Written as DNA, the CDR3 is TGTGCCAGCAGCTTACGGGGAGGGGGGCCCGGAGAGACCCAGTACTTC. Residues: CASSLRGGGPGETQYF.

This clonotype was seen more than once but under ten times. This sequence joins TRBV7-8 and TRBJ1-2; TRBD1 might be the D (6 bases). V was cut by 2 bases and J by 0 bases, with 10 bases left in between. This CDR3 contains 15 residues. From germline, CDR1 is SGHVS and CDR2 FQNEAQ. This CDR3 is CASSLFRGANYGYTF. CDR3 coding DNA: TGTGCCAGCAGCTTATTCAGGGGCGCTAACTATGGCTACACCTTC.

The J gene is TRBJ2-5, the V gene TRBV7-8; TRBD2 matches 12 bases. CDR1 and CDR2 (germline): SGHVS, FQNEAQ. V shed 1 base, J shed 5 bases, and the junction held 20 bases outside the gene matches. There are 21 residues in the CDR3. DNA of the CDR3: TGTGCCAGCAGCTTAGTGTTCCCCCGTACCAGACTAGCGGGGGAGGGGGAGACCCAGTACTTC. Its protein product is CASSLVFPRTRLAGEGETQYF.

In this sample, this clonotype is medium-sized. V is TRBV6-2 or TRBV6-3 and J is TRBJ2-2; D uncertain. Germline V CDR1 and CDR2: MNHEY, SVGEGT. CDR3 length: 13 amino acids. V dropped 7 bases and J dropped 9 bases, with 15 bases sitting between them. The CDR3 sequence is CASTPTQRRELFF. For the CDR3, the DNA is TGTGCCAGCACCCCGACACAGCGCAGGGAGCTGTTTTTT.

In its sample, this clonotype was seen a few times. The chain joins TRBV15 to TRBJ1-1; D perhaps matches TRBD1 (6 bases). The V and J ends lost 3 bases and 0 bases respectively, with 11 bases between them. This CDR3 region has 15 residues. Germline V CDR1 and CDR2: LNHNV, YYDKDF (reference sequence). CDR3 coding DNA: TGTGCCACCAGCAGGGACAGCCGACTGAACACTGAAGCTTTCTTT. Its translation: CATSRDSRLNTEAFF.

The chain uses TRBV5-4 and TRBJ1-2; D unclear. Trimming removed 4 bases at V and 0 bases at J, with 13 bases between. This CDR3 is 15 amino acids long. Germline CDR1 reads SGHNT; CDR2 reads YYREEE (reference sequence). The CDR3 spells CASSPPGFSNYGYTF. The CDR3 DNA is TGTGCCAGCAGCCCGCCAGGATTTTCTAACTATGGCTACACCTTC.

V usage is TRBV11-3 and J usage is TRBJ1-1; 10 bases are shared with TRBD1. With 5 bases clipped from V and 2 bases from J, the junction kept 5 bases outside the gene matches. The CDR3 runs to 15 residues. Germline lookup yields CDR1 SGHNT and CDR2 YENEEA. The CDR3, as DNA: TGTGCCAGCAGCCCCGGACAGGGGGTAAACACTGAAGCTTTCTTT. Translation gives CASSPGQGVNTEAFF.

This chain uses TRBV29-1 with TRBJ1-1; D not resolved. This CDR3 is 14 amino acids long. Germline V lookup: CDR1 SQVTM, CDR2 ANQGSEA. The V end was cut by 4 bases, the J end by 1 base, with 13 bases between. CDR3 residues: CSVVEATSNTEAFF. The CDR3 DNA reads as TGCAGCGTTGTGGAAGCTACTTCGAACACTGAAGCTTTCTTT.

This clonotype was counted a few times. This chain uses TRBV27 with TRBJ2-7; the D gene is possibly TRBD2 (6 bases). This CDR3 is built from 14 residues. Between the trimmed V and J ends, which lost 10 bases and 2 bases, there was a span of 18 bases. The V gene's germline CDR1 is MNHEY and CDR2 SMNVEV (reference sequence). The CDR3 reads CATHSTGLPYEQYF. The CDR3 region has the DNA TGTGCCACCCATTCGACGGGACTCCCCTACGAGCAGTACTTC.

This clonotype was recorded a few times. The rearrangement joins TRBV14 to TRBJ1-5, with D hard to call. The germline gives CDR1 SGHDN, CDR2 FVKESK. This CDR3 comprises 17 residues. The V end lost 5 bases, the J end lost 3 bases, and 20 bases lay between the germline ends. The DNA for the CDR3 is TGTGCCAGCAGCAACCGTCGAGGCCCCGAGCTCAATCAGCCCCAGCATTTT. Protein: CASSNRRGPELNQPQHF.

A few counts support this clonotype. The chain has TRBV6-2 or TRBV6-3 and TRBJ1-2; 8 nucleotides align to TRBD1. The CDR3 runs to 12 residues. Trimming took 5 bases from V and 6 from J; bases not matched to a gene: 2. CDR1 and CDR2 (germline): MNHEY, SVGEGT. This CDR3 reads CASSRTGHGYTF. In DNA form, the CDR3 reads TGTGCCAGCAGTCGGACAGGGCATGGCTACACCTTC.

This clonotype was seen a handful of times. This chain links TRBV24-1 with TRBJ2-3; D remains ambiguous. The germline V and J ends were trimmed by 4 bases and 0 bases, with 1 base remaining between them. Per germline, CDR1 KGHDR and CDR2 SFDVKD. This CDR3 has 12 residues. This chain's CDR3 is CATSDSTDTQYF. The CDR3 DNA reads as TGTGCCACCAGTGACAGCACAGATACGCAGTATTTT.

This clonotype was found once. V and J are TRBV5-4 and TRBJ2-2; D might be TRBD1 or TRBD2, each matching 6 bases. Germline loops: CDR1 SGHNT, CDR2 YYREEE (reference sequence). The CDR3 is 16 residues long. V lost 1 base and J lost 1, with 11 bases in between. CDR3 loop: CASSLNGGWNTGELFF. Here the CDR3 DNA reads TGTGCCAGCAGCTTGAACGGGGGCTGGAACACCGGGGAGCTGTTTTTT.

This clonotype was seen a handful of times. In DNA, the CDR3 is TGTGCCACCAGCAGAGTAGGGCAGGCCCAGTACTTC. Its protein is CATSRVGQAQYF. The chain uses TRBV15 and TRBJ2-5; D is undetermined. The CDR3 is 12 residues long. The V gene lost 1 base and the J gene lost 9 bases, with 9 bases spanning the gap. Germline lookup yields CDR1 LNHNV and CDR2 YYDKDF (reference sequence).

V gene TRBV28 combines with J gene TRBJ1-6; D call uncertain. The CDR3 covers 15 residues. Between the trimmed V and J ends, which lost 5 bases and 10 bases, there was a span of 18 bases. CDR1 and CDR2 (germline): MDHEN, SYDVKM. The CDR3 region is CASSTPTLNPSPLHF. The CDR3 DNA is TGTGCCAGCAGTACCCCCACCCTAAACCCCTCACCCCTCCACTTT.

This clonotype is medium-sized (0.01 to 0.1%) within its sample. V gene TRBV6-2 or TRBV6-3 combines with J gene TRBJ2-1, with 7 bases identical to TRBD2. Losses at the gene ends were 6 bases for V and 0 bases for J; bases not matched to a gene: 2. Germline values: CDR1 MNHEY, CDR2 SVGEGT. The CDR3 runs to 14 residues. CDR3 nucleotide sequence: TGTGCCAGCAGGCCGGGGGGCTCCTACAATGAGCAGTTCTTC. This sequence encodes CASRPGGSYNEQFF.

In this sample, this clonotype turned up a few times. This chain links TRBV20-1 with TRBJ2-3, with D perhaps matching TRBD1 (6 bases). Deletions cut 3 bases from V and 2 bases from J, with 12 bases between. Germline V gene sequence: CDR1 DFQATT, CDR2 SNEGSKA (reference sequence). The CDR3 has 14 residues. Here the CDR3 reads CSASPGDLTDTQYF. In DNA, the CDR3 is TGCAGTGCTAGCCCAGGGGACCTCACAGATACGCAGTATTTT.

The chain links TRBV6-1 to TRBJ1-3, with a possible D match to TRBD1 (5 bases). The V and J ends lost 7 bases and 0 bases respectively, with 13 bases between them. CDR3 size: 15 residues. Germline values: CDR1 MNHNS, CDR2 SASEGT. Written as DNA, the CDR3 is TGTGCCAGCAAGTTGACAGCCCTCTCTGGAAACACCATATATTTT. Its translation is CASKLTALSGNTIYF.

A single count supports this clonotype. This CDR3 is CASSPGLASYNEQFF. CDR3 nucleotide sequence: TGTGCCAGCAGCCCTGGACTAGCGTCCTACAATGAGCAGTTCTTC. The V gene is TRBV7-2, the J gene TRBJ2-1, with TRBD2 matching over 9 bases. This CDR3 has 15 residues. V lost 5 bases, J lost 1 base, and 3 bases stayed unmatched. CDR1 is SGHTA and CDR2 is FQGNSA in the germline V gene.

This clonotype was detected only a few times. The chain links TRBV2 to TRBJ2-7; 9 bases match TRBD2. This CDR3 region has 16 residues. Germline V gene data show CDR1 as SNHLY and CDR2 as FYNNEI. Germline trimming cut 4 bases from V and 7 bases from J; bases unmatched to any gene: 14. Here the CDR3 DNA reads TGTGCCAGCAGTGGACACGGGGTAGCGGGGGAGGGAGAGCAGTACTTC. This translates into CASSGHGVAGEGEQYF.

The chain couples TRBV12-3 or TRBV12-4 to TRBJ1-4; D gene ambiguous. V lost 5 bases and J lost 12, with 13 bases in between. The length of the CDR3 is 12 residues. The CDR3 protein is CASSQNARELFF. The CDR3 DNA reads TGTGCCAGCAGTCAAAATGCGAGGGAACTGTTTTTT.

This clonotype was counted only a few times. The junction differs from germline at one of its ends, possibly a read error. The chain joins TRBV11-1 to TRBJ2-7; D is ambiguous. The CDR3 is 15 amino acids. Germline assignment: CDR1 SGHAT and CDR2 FQDESV (reference sequence). The CDR3 coding sequence is TGCGCCAGCAGCCAAGATGCCAGGAGCTCCTACGAGCAGTACTTC. Protein sequence: CASSQDARSSYEQYF.